Listed below are T cell receptor beta chains from one sample, sequenced in a study of blood T cell repertoires in COVID-19. The assay was immunoSEQ multiplex PCR, and TCRdb's table has in-frame clones only and misses some. The data show about 11,000 clones, approximately 84% seen once. Source material: peripheral blood. Every receptor here comes from a man between 50 and 59 years old with active COVID-19. The CDR3 runs from the conserved cysteine through the conserved F or W. Fields, in order: clone size, V gene, CDR3 length, J gene, D gene, CDR3 protein, CDR3 DNA. The D gene is left open where the match is weak. Not every row has a clone size; where given, it reads once, few, many or a size class.

clone_size: .; v_call: TRBV5-4; cdr3_length: 13; j_call: TRBJ2-7; d_call: TRBD1; cdr3_aa: CASSLWSRGEQYF; cdr3_nt: TGTGCCAGCAGCTTGTGGTCCAGGGGGGAGCAGTACTTC
clone_size: .; v_call: TRBV2; cdr3_length: 14; j_call: TRBJ1-2; d_call: TRBD1; cdr3_aa: CASTGGTGPYGYTF; cdr3_nt: TGTGCCAGCACTGGGGGGACAGGACCTTATGGCTACACCTTC
clone_size: .; v_call: TRBV20-1; cdr3_length: 9; j_call: TRBJ2-7; d_call: .; cdr3_aa: CSAPGTWNF; cdr3_nt: TGCAGTGCCCCCGGGACATGGAATTTC
clone_size: .; v_call: TRBV3-1/TRBV3-2; cdr3_length: 16; j_call: TRBJ1-5; d_call: TRBD1; cdr3_aa: CASSQDPTGGYQPQHF; cdr3_nt: TGTGCCAGCAGCCAAGATCCGACAGGGGGGTATCAGCCCCAGCATTTT
clone_size: .; v_call: TRBV13; cdr3_length: 12; j_call: TRBJ2-7; d_call: .; cdr3_aa: CASSLRLAEQYF; cdr3_nt: TGTGCCAGCAGCTTACGGTTAGCGGAGCAGTACTTC
clone_size: .; v_call: TRBV25-1; cdr3_length: 13; j_call: TRBJ1-2; d_call: .; cdr3_aa: CASSGGRFNGYTF; cdr3_nt: TGTGCCAGCAGTGGAGGCAGATTCAATGGCTACACCTTC
clone_size: .; v_call: TRBV10-2; cdr3_length: 15; j_call: TRBJ2-7; d_call: .; cdr3_aa: CASSEPERVADEQYF; cdr3_nt: TGCGCCAGCAGTGAGCCGGAACGGGTAGCTGACGAGCAGTACTTC
clone_size: .; v_call: TRBV5-6; cdr3_length: 11; j_call: TRBJ2-7; d_call: .; cdr3_aa: CASKSYGEQYF; cdr3_nt: TGTGCCAGCAAATCCTACGGCGAGCAGTACTTC
clone_size: hyperexpanded; v_call: TRBV27; cdr3_length: 15; j_call: TRBJ1-2; d_call: TRBD1; cdr3_aa: CASSLTGGAGYGYTF; cdr3_nt: TGTGCCAGCAGTCTGACAGGGGGCGCAGGTTATGGCTACACCTTC
clone_size: few; v_call: TRBV7-9; cdr3_length: 16; j_call: TRBJ2-1; d_call: TRBD1; cdr3_aa: CASSDRTGRIDNEQFF; cdr3_nt: TGTGCCAGCAGCGACCGGACAGGGAGGATCGACAATGAGCAGTTCTTC
clone_size: .; v_call: TRBV14; cdr3_length: 14; j_call: TRBJ1-5; d_call: TRBD1; cdr3_aa: CASSLRDRDQPQHF; cdr3_nt: TGTGCCAGCAGCCTCCGGGACAGGGATCAGCCCCAGCATTTT
clone_size: .; v_call: TRBV27; cdr3_length: 13; j_call: TRBJ2-1; d_call: .; cdr3_aa: CASSPTGYNEQFF; cdr3_nt: TGTGCCAGCAGCCCCACGGGGTACAATGAGCAGTTCTTC
clone_size: .; v_call: TRBV24-1; cdr3_length: 19; j_call: TRBJ1-4; d_call: TRBD1; cdr3_aa: CATSDYPRGQDTTNEKLFF; cdr3_nt: TGTGCCACCAGTGATTACCCCAGGGGGCAGGATACAACTAATGAAAAACTGTTTTTT
clone_size: medium-sized; v_call: TRBV4-1; cdr3_length: 13; j_call: TRBJ2-7; d_call: .; cdr3_aa: CASSHTGTYEQYF; cdr3_nt: TGCGCCAGCAGCCATACAGGAACCTACGAGCAGTACTTC
clone_size: once; v_call: TRBV5-1; cdr3_length: 18; j_call: TRBJ2-1; d_call: .; cdr3_aa: CASSLYPALEWSYNEQFF; cdr3_nt: TGCGCCAGCAGCCTTTACCCGGCCCTGGAGTGGTCCTACAATGAGCAGTTCTTC
clone_size: .; v_call: TRBV6-5; cdr3_length: 14; j_call: TRBJ1-1; d_call: TRBD1; cdr3_aa: CASSYGQGLTEAFF; cdr3_nt: TGTGCCAGCAGTTACGGACAGGGCTTAACTGAAGCTTTCTTT
clone_size: .; v_call: TRBV15; cdr3_length: 15; j_call: TRBJ2-7; d_call: TRBD2; cdr3_aa: CATSNPSGRAYEQYF; cdr3_nt: TGTGCCACCAGCAATCCTAGCGGGAGGGCCTACGAGCAGTACTTC
clone_size: medium-sized; v_call: TRBV18; cdr3_length: 21; j_call: TRBJ2-7; d_call: TRBD2; cdr3_aa: CASSPRFQGYLAGKFSYEQYF; cdr3_nt: TGTGCCAGCTCACCACGTTTCCAAGGGTACCTAGCGGGTAAATTCTCCTACGAGCAGTACTTC
clone_size: once; v_call: TRBV11-2; cdr3_length: 15; j_call: TRBJ2-3; d_call: TRBD2; cdr3_aa: CASTPTAGVQDTQYF; cdr3_nt: TGTGCCAGCACCCCTACGGCGGGGGTCCAAGATACGCAGTATTTT
clone_size: .; v_call: TRBV11-2; cdr3_length: 16; j_call: TRBJ2-7; d_call: TRBD2; cdr3_aa: CASSSSSGTRAYEQYF; cdr3_nt: TGTGCCAGCAGCTCGTCTAGCGGGACGAGAGCCTACGAGCAGTACTTC
clone_size: .; v_call: TRBV19; cdr3_length: 15; j_call: TRBJ1-5; d_call: .; cdr3_aa: CASSIQGSSNQPQHF; cdr3_nt: TGTGCCAGTAGTATCCAGGGCTCGAGCAATCAGCCCCAGCATTTT
clone_size: .; v_call: TRBV14; cdr3_length: 12; j_call: TRBJ2-7; d_call: .; cdr3_aa: CASSQDIYEQYF; cdr3_nt: TGTGCCAGCAGCCAAGACATTTACGAGCAGTACTTC
clone_size: .; v_call: TRBV15; cdr3_length: 15; j_call: TRBJ2-7; d_call: .; cdr3_aa: CATSPEAGILYEQYF; cdr3_nt: TGTGCCACCAGTCCCGAGGCAGGGATCCTCTACGAGCAGTACTTC
clone_size: .; v_call: TRBV30; cdr3_length: 14; j_call: TRBJ2-6; d_call: .; cdr3_aa: CAWGRGGGANVLTF; cdr3_nt: TGTGCCTGGGGTAGGGGTGGAGGGGCCAACGTCCTGACTTTC
clone_size: .; v_call: TRBV4-1; cdr3_length: 14; j_call: TRBJ2-5; d_call: .; cdr3_aa: CASSQDTGKETQYF; cdr3_nt: TGCGCCAGCAGCCAGGACACAGGGAAAGAGACCCAGTACTTC
clone_size: .; v_call: TRBV16; cdr3_length: 16; j_call: TRBJ2-1; d_call: TRBD2; cdr3_aa: CASSPEGSGRINDQFF; cdr3_nt: TGTGCCAGCAGCCCCGAGGGTAGCGGGAGGATCAATGATCAGTTCTTC
clone_size: .; v_call: TRBV19; cdr3_length: 14; j_call: TRBJ2-7; d_call: .; cdr3_aa: CASSPQGSSYEQYF; cdr3_nt: TGTGCCAGTAGTCCTCAGGGATCATCCTACGAGCAGTACTTC